This T cell receptor beta chain was recorded in a study of cytomegalovirus exposure and HLA in healthy donors. CDR1 is MGHRA and CDR2 is YSYEKL in the germline V gene. Trimming shortened V by 0 bases and J by 4 bases, and 7 bases separated the two germline ends. This CDR3 is 14 amino acids long. PCR employed 60 Vbeta and 13 Jbeta primers. Generated by immunoSEQ multiplex PCR, the TCRdb table keeps only in-frame clones and is missing some. Altogether about 130,000 clones are present, 81% being singletons, with the ten largest covering 5% to 7%. The receptor's source is a woman aged 40 to 50 in good health and CMV-seropositive. The sequencing input was PBMCs. V and J are TRBV4-1 and TRBJ1-3, with D uncertain. In DNA, the CDR3 is TGCGCCAGCAGCCAAGATCGGAGAGGAAACACCATATATTTT. Its protein product is CASSQDRRGNTIYF.